This T cell receptor (beta chain) originates from a study of blood T cell repertoires in COVID-19. Across the whole study: Acute and convalescent COVID-19 samples came from the United States, Italy and Spain. Nucleic acid was either cDNA or gDNA, and it came from T cells, B-cell-depleted T cells, or PBMCs.

Authors' data handling: The authors estimated nucleated cell counts from reference gene primer amplification. Method: immunoSEQ multiplex PCR; TCRdb's copy keeps in-frame clones and lacks some. V and J calls and clone size come straight from that table; D and trimming were deduced from the DNA. The table shows fewer than 150,000 clones, with 75% to 90% occurring only once. Germline CDR1 and CDR2: LNHNV and YYDKDF (reference sequence). Between the trimmed V and J ends, which lost 6 bases and 5 bases, there was a span of 13 bases. The CDR3 is 13 amino acids. The specimen was peripheral blood. The V and J genes are TRBV15 and TRBJ1-2, with D tentatively TRBD1 (5 bases). This clonotype originated in a human donor in a cohort sampled during active COVID-19. The CDR3 sequence is CATSHGGEYGYTF. The CDR3 DNA follows: TGTGCCACCAGTCACGGGGGGGAGTATGGCTACACCTTC.